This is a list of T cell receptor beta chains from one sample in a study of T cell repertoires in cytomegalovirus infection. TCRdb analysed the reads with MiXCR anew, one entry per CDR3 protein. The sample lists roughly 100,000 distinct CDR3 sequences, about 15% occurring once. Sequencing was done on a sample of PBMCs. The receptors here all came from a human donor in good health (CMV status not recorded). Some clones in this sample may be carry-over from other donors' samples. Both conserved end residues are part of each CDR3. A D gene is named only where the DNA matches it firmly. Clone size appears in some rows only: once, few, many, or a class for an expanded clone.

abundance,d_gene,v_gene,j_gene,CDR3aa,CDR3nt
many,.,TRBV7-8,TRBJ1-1,CASSLRQGTEAFF,TGTGCCAGCAGCCTCAGACAAGGCACTGAAGCTTTCTTT
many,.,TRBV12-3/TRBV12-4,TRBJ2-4,CASSLQNIQYF,TGTGCCAGCAGTCTACAAAACATTCAGTACTTC
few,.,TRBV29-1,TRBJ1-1,CSVAVSGGNTEAFF,TGCAGCGTTGCCGTTTCGGGAGGGAACACTGAAGCTTTCTTT
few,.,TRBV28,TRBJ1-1,CASSFRWNTEAFF,TGTGCCAGCAGTTTTCGGTGGAACACTGAAGCTTTCTTT
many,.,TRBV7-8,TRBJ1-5,CASSNGMGPNQPQHF,TGTGCCAGCAGCAACGGGATGGGGCCCAATCAGCCCCAGCATTTT
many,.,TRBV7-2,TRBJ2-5,CASSLGRDRYQETQYF,TGTGCCAGCAGCTTAGGAAGAGACAGATACCAAGAGACCCAGTACTTC
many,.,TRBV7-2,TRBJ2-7,CASSLAWGRTYEQYF,TGTGCCAGCAGCTTAGCTTGGGGGCGGACCTACGAGCAGTACTTC
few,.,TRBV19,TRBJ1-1,CASSTPRGRGTEAFF,TGTGCCAGTAGTACTCCTCGGGGGAGGGGGACTGAAGCTTTCTTT
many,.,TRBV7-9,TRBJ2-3,CASSLGARDGDTQYF,TGTGCCAGCAGCTTAGGCGCCAGGGACGGCGATACGCAGTATTTT
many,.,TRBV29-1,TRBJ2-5,CSVAGSQETQYF,TGCAGCGTTGCGGGCAGCCAAGAGACCCAGTACTTC
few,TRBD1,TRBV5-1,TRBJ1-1,CASSLGTGVNTEAFF,TGCGCCAGCAGCTTGGGGACAGGGGTGAACACTGAAGCTTTCTTT
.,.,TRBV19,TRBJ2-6,CASTSREESGANVLTF,TGTGCCAGCACCTCACGTGAGGAATCAGGGGCCAACGTCCTGACTTTC
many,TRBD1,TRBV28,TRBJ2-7,CASRPTGVLYEQYF,TGTGCCAGCAGACCGACAGGGGTACTCTACGAGCAGTACTTC
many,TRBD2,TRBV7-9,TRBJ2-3,CASSSSGGRSAQYF,TGTGCCAGCAGCTCTAGCGGGGGGAGGTCCGCGCAGTATTTT
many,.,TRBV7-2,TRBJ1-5,CASSPSPTPNQPQHF,TGTGCCAGCAGCCCTAGCCCTACCCCCAATCAGCCCCAGCATTTT
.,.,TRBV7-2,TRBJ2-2,CASSPLATPTGELFF,TGTGCCAGCAGCCCGCTAGCGACCCCCACCGGGGAGCTGTTTTTT
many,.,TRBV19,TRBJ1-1,CASSRTERDTEAFF,TGTGCCAGTAGTAGAACAGAAAGGGACACTGAAGCTTTCTTT
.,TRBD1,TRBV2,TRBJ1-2,CASSDRGTNYGYTF,TGTGCCAGCAGTGACAGGGGGACTAACTATGGCTACACCTTC
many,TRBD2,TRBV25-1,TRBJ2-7,CASRPSGGAHEQYF,TGTGCCAGCAGGCCTAGCGGGGGGGCCCACGAGCAGTACTTC
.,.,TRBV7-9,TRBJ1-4,CASSSGSRAEKLFF,TGTGCCAGCAGCTCCGGAAGTCGAGCCGAAAAACTGTTTTTT
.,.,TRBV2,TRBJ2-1,CASSERTSFRNEQFF,TGTGCCAGCAGTGAACGGACCTCATTCCGGAATGAGCAGTTCTTC
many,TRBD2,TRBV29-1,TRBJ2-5,CSAGISGGSGGTQYF,TGCAGCGCTGGTATTAGCGGGGGTTCTGGCGGGACCCAGTACTTC
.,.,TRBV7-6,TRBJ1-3,CASSLAIQRSGNTIYF,TGTGCCAGCAGCTTAGCTATCCAGAGATCTGGAAACACCATATATTTT
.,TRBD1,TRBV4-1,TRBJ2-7,CASSPGTGSYEQYF,TGCGCCAGCAGCCCCGGGACAGGGTCCTACGAGCAGTACTTC
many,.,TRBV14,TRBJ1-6,CASSPAASLAYSPLHF,TGTGCCAGCAGCCCGGCGGCCAGCTTAGCATATTCACCCCTCCACTTT
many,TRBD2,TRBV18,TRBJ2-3,CASSPWGEAGGSDTQYF,TGTGCCAGCTCACCATGGGGCGAAGCGGGGGGCTCAGATACGCAGTATTTT
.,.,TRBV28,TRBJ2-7,CASNLRPAYEQYF,TGTGCCAGCAACCTCCGGCCTGCCTACGAGCAGTACTTC
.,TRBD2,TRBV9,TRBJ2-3,CASSGRGRGGDTQYF,TGTGCCAGCAGCGGTCGGGGGCGGGGGGGCGATACGCAGTATTTT
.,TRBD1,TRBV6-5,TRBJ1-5,CASSTTGGGNQPQHF,TGTGCCAGCAGTACTACAGGGGGCGGCAATCAGCCCCAGCATTTT
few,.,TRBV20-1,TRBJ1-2,CSARGIYGYTF,TGCAGTGCTAGAGGAATCTATGGCTACACCTTC
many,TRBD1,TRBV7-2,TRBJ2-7,CASSSPYRGSEQYF,TGTGCCAGCAGCTCCCCGTACAGGGGGAGCGAGCAGTACTTC
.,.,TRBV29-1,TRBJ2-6,CSVYNSGANVLTF,TGCAGCGTTTACAACTCTGGGGCCAACGTCCTGACTTTC
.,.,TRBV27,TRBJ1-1,CASCRRAAGDTEAFF,TGTGCCAGCTGCCGGAGGGCGGCTGGGGACACTGAAGCTTTCTTT
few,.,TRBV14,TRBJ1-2,CASSQGGGRSSYGYTF,TGTGCCAGCAGCCAAGGGGGAGGCAGGTCCTCCTATGGCTACACCTTC
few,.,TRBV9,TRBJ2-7,CASSVGPGYEQYF,TGTGCCAGCAGCGTAGGACCCGGATACGAGCAGTACTTC
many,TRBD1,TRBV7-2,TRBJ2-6,CASSLTGDSSGANVLTF,TGTGCCAGCAGCTTGACAGGGGACTCTTCCGGGGCCAACGTCCTGACTTTC
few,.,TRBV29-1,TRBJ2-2,CTGRRPTGELFF,TGCACTGGGCGCAGGCCCACCGGGGAGCTGTTTTTT
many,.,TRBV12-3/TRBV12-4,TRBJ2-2,CASSPRAGAGELFF,TGTGCCAGCAGCCCCCGGGCCGGGGCCGGGGAGCTGTTTTTT
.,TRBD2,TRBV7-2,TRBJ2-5,CASSLRGGALGTQYF,TGTGCCAGCAGCTTACGGGGGGGGGCCTTGGGGACCCAGTACTTC
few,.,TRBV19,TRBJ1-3,CASSISPWVGNTIYF,TGTGCCAGTAGTATATCCCCATGGGTTGGAAACACCATATATTTT
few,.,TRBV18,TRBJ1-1,CASSQLSGNTEAFF,TGTGCCAGCTCCCAACTTTCTGGGAACACTGAAGCTTTCTTT
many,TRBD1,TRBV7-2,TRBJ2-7,CASSLTGQGAYEQYF,TGTGCCAGCAGCTTAACGGGACAGGGAGCCTACGAGCAGTACTTC
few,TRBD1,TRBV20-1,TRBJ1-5,CSARDYLTGQNQPQHF,TGCAGTGCTAGAGATTATCTGACAGGGCAAAATCAGCCCCAGCATTTT
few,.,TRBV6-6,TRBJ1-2,CASSYPPGIYTF,TGTGCCAGCAGTTACCCCCCAGGGATCTACACCTTC
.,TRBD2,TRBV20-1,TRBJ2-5,CSARVPLAGMQETQYF,TGCAGTGCTAGAGTTCCGCTAGCGGGGATGCAAGAGACCCAGTACTTC
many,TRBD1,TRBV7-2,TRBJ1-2,CASSSRTGISYGYTF,TGTGCCAGCAGCTCCCGGACAGGGATAAGCTATGGCTACACCTTC
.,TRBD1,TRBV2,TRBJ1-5,CASSQGQQPQHF,TGTGCCAGCAGCCAGGGACAGCAGCCCCAGCATTTT
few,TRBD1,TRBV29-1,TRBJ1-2,CSVRPKGAGYGYTF,TGCAGCGTTAGACCGAAGGGGGCTGGCTATGGCTACACCTTC
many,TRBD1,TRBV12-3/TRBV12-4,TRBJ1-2,CASSFTGQDGYTF,TGTGCCAGCAGTTTTACGGGACAGGATGGCTACACCTTC
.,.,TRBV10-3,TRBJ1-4,CAISASGATNAKLFF,TGTGCCATCAGTGCGTCAGGTGCAACTAATGCAAAACTGTTTTTT
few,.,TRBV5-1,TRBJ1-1,CASSFTGSGNTEAFF,TGCGCCAGCAGCTTCACAGGGTCGGGTAACACTGAAGCTTTCTTT